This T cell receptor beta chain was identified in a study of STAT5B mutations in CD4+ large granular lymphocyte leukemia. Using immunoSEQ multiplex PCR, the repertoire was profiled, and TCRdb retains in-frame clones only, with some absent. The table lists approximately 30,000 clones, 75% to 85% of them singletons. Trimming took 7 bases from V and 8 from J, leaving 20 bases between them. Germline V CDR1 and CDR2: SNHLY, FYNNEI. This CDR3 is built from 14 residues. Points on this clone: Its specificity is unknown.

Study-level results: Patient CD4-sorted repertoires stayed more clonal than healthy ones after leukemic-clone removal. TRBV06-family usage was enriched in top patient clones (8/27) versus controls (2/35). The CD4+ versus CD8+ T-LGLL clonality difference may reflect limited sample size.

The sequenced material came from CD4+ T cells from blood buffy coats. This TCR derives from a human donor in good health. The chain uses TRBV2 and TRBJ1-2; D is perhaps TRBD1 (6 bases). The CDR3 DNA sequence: TGTGCCAGCAACCGAGCCGTGGCAGGGGACGGCTACACCTTC. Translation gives CASNRAVAGDGYTF.